This TCR beta chain is drawn from a study of blood T cell repertoires in COVID-19. In the study's own analysis: Reference gene primer amplification yielded estimated nucleated cell counts. TCRdb's copy holds only in-frame clones and misses some; the assay was immunoSEQ multiplex PCR. V and J calls plus clone size are reproduced from that table; the DNA served to infer D and trimming. The sample lists approximately 75,000 clones, 85% occurring once. Germline values: CDR1 PRHDT, CDR2 FYEKMQ (reference sequence). V dropped 3 bases and J dropped 3 bases, with 8 bases sitting between them. This CDR3 comprises 14 residues.

The receptor's source is a man aged 80 or over with acute or convalescent COVID-19. The specimen sequenced was peripheral blood. V usage is TRBV13 and J usage is TRBJ1-4; no reliable D call. The CDR3 is CASSFRQANEKLFF. The CDR3 DNA follows: TGTGCCAGCAGCTTCCGACAAGCTAATGAAAAACTGTTTTTT. Full variable domain (outside the CDR3, taken from reference TRBV13 and TRBJ1-4): AAGVIQSPRHLIKEKRETATLKCYPIPRHDTVYWYQQGPGQDPQFLISFYEKMQSDKGSIPDRFSAQQFSDYHSELNMSSLELGDSALYFCASSFRQANEKLFFGSGTQLSVL.